These T cell receptor beta chains were read from a single sample in a study of cytomegalovirus exposure and HLA in healthy donors. Profiled with immunoSEQ multiplex PCR; TCRdb holds only in-frame clones, not every one. The sample has over 130,000 clones; over 65% are singletons. Material: PBMCs. These TCRs come from a woman aged 30 to 39 in good health and CMV-seronegative. CDR3s include the opening cysteine and the closing phenylalanine or tryptophan. A D gene is named only where the DNA matches it firmly. Clone size appears in some rows only: once, few, many, or a class for an expanded clone.

clone_size	v_call	d_call	j_call	cdr3_aa	cdr3_nt
.	TRBV30	TRBD1	TRBJ1-3	CAWGQGILSGNTIYF	TGTGCCTGGGGACAGGGCATCCTCTCTGGAAACACCATATATTTT
.	TRBV5-4	TRBD2	TRBJ2-3	CASSTLAGGPTDTQYF	TGTGCCAGCAGCACCTTAGCGGGAGGGCCAACAGATACGCAGTATTTT
.	TRBV19	TRBD1	TRBJ1-1	CASSIAGGKNTEAFF	TGTGCCAGTAGTATCGCAGGGGGTAAGAACACTGAAGCTTTCTTT
few	TRBV27	.	TRBJ2-4	CASSLKGENIQYF	TGTGCCAGCAGTTTGAAGGGGGAAAACATTCAGTACTTC
.	TRBV12-5	TRBD2	TRBJ2-1	CASAAGGLIGSSYNEQFF	TGTGCTAGTGCGGCGGGGGGACTAATAGGAAGCTCCTACAATGAGCAGTTCTTC
.	TRBV6-5	TRBD1	TRBJ1-2	CASSEVGTVYGYTF	TGTGCCAGCAGTGAAGTGGGGACAGTCTATGGCTACACCTTC
.	TRBV29-1	.	TRBJ1-1	CSVEELWNTEAFF	TGCAGCGTTGAGGAGCTTTGGAACACTGAAGCTTTCTTT
.	TRBV28	TRBD2	TRBJ2-7	CASKLAGGHYEQYF	TGTGCCAGCAAACTAGCGGGAGGGCACTACGAGCAGTACTTC
.	TRBV6-5	.	TRBJ1-1	CASSNFEDGYTEAFF	TGTGCCAGCAGCAACTTTGAAGACGGGTACACTGAAGCTTTCTTT
.	TRBV6-5	TRBD1	TRBJ2-5	CASSYSVGQGAWEQYF	TGTGCCAGCAGTTACTCAGTGGGACAGGGGGCATGGGAGCAGTACTTC
.	TRBV6-1	.	TRBJ1-1	CASRGASGVTEAFF	TGTGCCAGCAGGGGGGCCTCAGGGGTTACTGAAGCTTTCTTT
once	TRBV7-2	TRBD2	TRBJ2-5	CATARGGEETQYF	TGTGCCACTGCCCGGGGAGGGGAAGAGACCCAGTACTTC
.	TRBV5-1	.	TRBJ2-3	CASSLERPTDTQYF	TGCGCCAGCAGCTTAGAGCGGCCCACAGATACGCAGTATTTT
.	TRBV5-4	TRBD2	TRBJ2-1	CASSLGGGGSSYNEQFF	TGTGCCAGCAGCTTGGGCGGGGGGGGGAGCTCCTACAATGAGCAGTTCTTC
once	TRBV29-1	TRBD2	TRBJ2-3	CSVIAGGTDTQYF	TGCAGCGTTATAGCGGGAGGCACAGATACGCAGTATTTT
.	TRBV30	TRBD2	TRBJ2-5	CAWSPSWGGETQYF	TGTGCCTGGAGTCCGTCGTGGGGGGGAGAGACCCAGTACTTC
.	TRBV7-6	.	TRBJ2-7	CASSLEATHSYEQYF	TGTGCCAGCAGCTTAGAAGCGACCCACTCCTACGAGCAGTACTTC
.	TRBV27	.	TRBJ1-2	CASRFTAGRVGYTF	TGTGCCAGCAGATTCACAGCTGGGAGAGTTGGCTACACCTTC
.	TRBV6-6	.	TRBJ2-7	CASSYSAGRDEQYF	TGTGCCAGCAGTTACTCAGCGGGCAGGGACGAGCAGTACTTC
.	TRBV11-2	.	TRBJ2-3	CASSRARGIVGDTQYF	TGTGCCAGCAGCCGAGCTAGGGGAATTGTAGGAGATACGCAGTATTTT